Described below is a single T cell receptor (beta chain) sequence and its context. The antigen is undetermined. Expressed TCRB transcripts were sequenced, since all the RNA that had been isolated was reverse transcribed. TCRdb's table, derived via immunoSEQ multiplex PCR, lists solely in-frame clones and lacks some. The repertoire consists of some 170,000 clones, with 63% occurring once and the leading ten covering about 0.081%. Sorting of CD4+ naive, central memory, regulatory and stem cell-like memory cells was performed via CD45RO/CCR7/CD25/CD127/CD95/CD27. The sample is drawn from a study of beta chain features in type 1 diabetes. Whole-study results and caveats: Shortening of TCRB CDR3s, moderate but significant, appeared in all four CD4+ subsets of Type 1 diabetes patients.

Germline-derived CDR1 and CDR2 are LNHNV and YYDKDF (reference sequence). V was trimmed by 3 bases and J by 4 bases, leaving 16 bases between them. The CDR3 runs 16 residues. The sequence was obtained from a man between 25 and 39 years old with type 1 diabetes. The chain uses TRBV15 and TRBJ2-1; D gene unclear. The sample was naive CD4+ T cells from blood. The CDR3: CATSSSDPRWYNEQFF. The CDR3 nucleotides read TGTGCCACCAGCAGCAGCGACCCTAGGTGGTACAATGAGCAGTTCTTC.